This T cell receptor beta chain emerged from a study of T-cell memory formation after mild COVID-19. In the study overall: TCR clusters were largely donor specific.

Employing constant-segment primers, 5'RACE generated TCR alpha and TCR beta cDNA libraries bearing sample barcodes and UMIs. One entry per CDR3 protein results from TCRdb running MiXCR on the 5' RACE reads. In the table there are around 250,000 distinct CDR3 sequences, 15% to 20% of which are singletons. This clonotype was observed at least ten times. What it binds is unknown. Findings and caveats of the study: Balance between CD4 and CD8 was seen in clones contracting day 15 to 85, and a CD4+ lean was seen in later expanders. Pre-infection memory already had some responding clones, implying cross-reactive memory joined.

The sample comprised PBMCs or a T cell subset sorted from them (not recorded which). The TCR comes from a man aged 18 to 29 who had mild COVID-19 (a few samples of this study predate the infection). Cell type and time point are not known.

This CDR3 reads CSAQIPRLAGGLNDGTQYF. As DNA, the CDR3 is TGCAGTGCTCAGATTCCCCGACTAGCGGGGGGCCTTAATGATGGTACGCAGTATTTT. The chain joins TRBV20-1 to TRBJ2-3, with 13 nucleotides matching TRBD2. Germline CDR1 is DFQATT and CDR2 is SNEGSKA (reference sequence). The CDR3 contains 19 residues. Unmatched junction bases numbered 22, after V lost 5 bases and J lost 8 bases.